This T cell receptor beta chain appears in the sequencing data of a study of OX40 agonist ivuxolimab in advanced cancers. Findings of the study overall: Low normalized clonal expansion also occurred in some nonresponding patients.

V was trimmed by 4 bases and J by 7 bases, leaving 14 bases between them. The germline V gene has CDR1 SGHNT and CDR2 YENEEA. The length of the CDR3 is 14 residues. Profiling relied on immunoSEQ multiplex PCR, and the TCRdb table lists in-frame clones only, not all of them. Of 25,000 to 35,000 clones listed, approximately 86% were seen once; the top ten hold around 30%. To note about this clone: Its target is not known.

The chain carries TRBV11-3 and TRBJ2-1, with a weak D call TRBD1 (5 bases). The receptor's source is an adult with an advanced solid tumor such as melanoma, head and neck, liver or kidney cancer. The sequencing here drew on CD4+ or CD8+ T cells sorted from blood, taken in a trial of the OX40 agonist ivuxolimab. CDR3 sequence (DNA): TGTGCCAGCAGCTCCAGAGACAGCCCAAATGAGCAGTTCTTC. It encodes CASSSRDSPNEQFF.